Below, 24 T cell receptor beta chains from the same sample are listed, as sequenced in a study of blood T cell repertoires in COVID-19. Libraries were prepared by immunoSEQ multiplex PCR; TCRdb keeps only in-frame clonotypes and omits some of them. The data hold 90,000 or so clones, with more than 65% observed a single time. The sequenced sample was peripheral blood. These receptors all stem from a man aged 55 to 70 with acute or convalescent COVID-19.

This chain connects TRBV7-2 to TRBJ2-3; weak D call: TRBD2 (7 bases). This CDR3 is 15 amino acids long. CDR1 and CDR2 (germline): SGHTA, FQGNSA. Trimming shortened V by 5 bases and J by 8 bases, and 20 bases separated the two germline ends. The CDR3 loop reads CASSTVKGGGGTQYF. DNA of the CDR3: TGTGCCAGCAGCACAGTAAAGGGAGGGGGAGGTACGCAGTATTTT.

The CDR3 is CASSQGGVGLSEAFF. CDR3 bases: TGTGCCAGCAGCCAAGGAGGTGTTGGTTTATCTGAAGCTTTCTTT. The chain has TRBV14 and TRBJ1-1, with unresolved D. V was shortened by 1 base and J by 6 bases, with 15 bases between the two germline ends. This CDR3 contains 15 residues. Germline V CDR1 and CDR2: SGHDN, FVKESK. The full variable domain, with the rest looked up from reference TRBV14 and TRBJ1-1, is EAGVTQFPSHSVIEKGQTVTLRCDPISGHDNLYWYRRVMGKEIKFLLHFVKESKQDESGMPNNRFLAERTGGTYSTLKVQPAELEDSGVYFCASSQGGVGLSEAFFGQGTRLTVV.

The chain couples TRBV29-1 to TRBJ2-2; TRBD2 might be the D (5 bases). V lost 5 bases and J 1 base, leaving 11 bases between the germline ends. The CDR3 loop spans 14 amino acids. The V gene's germline CDR1 is SQVTM and CDR2 ANQGSEA. CDR3 bases: TGCAGCGTTCCGGGGAAGTTGAACACCGGGGAGCTGTTTTTT. Protein product: CSVPGKLNTGELFF.

The J gene is TRBJ1-2, the V gene TRBV7-2; D might be TRBD1 (6 bases). Germline values: CDR1 SGHTA, CDR2 FQGNSA. V lost 4 bases and J 4 bases, leaving 19 bases between the germline ends. The CDR3 length is 16 residues. For the CDR3, the DNA is TGTGCCAGCAGCTCTCTATACGACAGGAACCTCTATGGCTACACCTTC. It encodes CASSSLYDRNLYGYTF.

The chain has TRBV6-1 and TRBJ1-6, with a possible D match to TRBD1 (5 bases). The germline V and J ends were trimmed by 1 base and 11 bases, with 12 bases remaining between them. CDR3 length equals 14 residues. Germline CDR1 is MNHNS and CDR2 is SASEGT. The CDR3 region is CASSEEAGITPLHF. CDR3 nucleotides: TGTGCCAGCAGTGAAGAGGCAGGGATTACACCCCTCCACTTT.

The V gene is TRBV4-1, the J gene TRBJ1-3; D gene unclear. Trimming took 2 bases from V and 4 from J, leaving 9 bases between them. The germline CDR1 and CDR2 sequences are MGHRA and YSYEKL. CDR3 length equals 14 residues. Here the CDR3 reads CASSQRGSGNTIYF. As DNA, the CDR3 is TGCGCCAGCAGCCAACGGGGATCAGGAAACACCATATATTTT.

The chain combines TRBV7-2 with TRBJ1-2; TRBD1 might be the D (5 bases). V shed 2 bases and J shed 4 bases, with 14 bases lying between them. The CDR3 length is 15 residues. Germline values: CDR1 SGHTA, CDR2 FQGNSA. The CDR3 region has the DNA TGTGCCAGCAGCTTATATCCGGGGGTAAGCTATGGCTACACCTTC. As protein: CASSLYPGVSYGYTF.

The genes are TRBV9 and TRBJ1-1; D is unresolved. Germline V gene data show CDR1 as SGDLS and CDR2 as YYNGEE. The CDR3 has 15 residues. The V end lost 0 bases, the J end lost 0 bases, and 9 bases lay between the germline ends. The CDR3 reads CASSVVGGLNTEAFF. The CDR3 nucleotides are TGTGCCAGCAGCGTAGTAGGAGGTCTGAACACTGAAGCTTTCTTT.

This sequence joins TRBV6-5 and TRBJ2-1, with TRBD1 identical over 9 bases. Germline V gene sequence: CDR1 MNHEY, CDR2 SVGAGI. The CDR3 runs 15 residues. The trim removed 0 bases at V and 8 bases at J, leaving 5 bases unmatched. The CDR3 reads CASSYSGQGLDEQFF. In nucleotides, the CDR3 is TGTGCCAGCAGTTACTCGGGACAGGGACTTGATGAGCAGTTCTTC.

The J gene is TRBJ1-2, the V gene TRBV11-2; weak D call: TRBD1 (5 bases). CDR1 is SGHAT and CDR2 is FQNNGV in the germline V gene. V was clipped by 1 base and J by 4 bases, with 13 bases between them. This CDR3 is built from 15 residues. Written as DNA, the CDR3 is TGTGCCAGCAGCTTAGGTCAGGGAAAGGTCTATGGCTACACCTTC. This codes for CASSLGQGKVYGYTF.

The chain employs TRBV3-1 (or the pseudogene TRBV3-2) and TRBJ2-7; D is undetermined. V lost 4 bases and J lost 6, with 19 bases in between. The V gene's germline CDR1 is LGHDT and CDR2 YNNKEL (reference sequence). The CDR3 has 15 residues. In DNA form, the CDR3 reads TGTGCCAGCAGCCGCACCGGGTCCCAACACGGCGAGCAGTACTTC. This sequence encodes CASSRTGSQHGEQYF.

J is TRBJ1-1 and V is TRBV12-3 or TRBV12-4, with D unresolved. V gave up 7 bases and J gave up 10 bases, with 16 bases separating them. The CDR3 is 12 residues long. The CDR3 DNA follows: TGTGCCAGCACCCCCACCGGGGAGGCAGCTTTCTTT. Translating it yields CASTPTGEAAFF.

The V gene is TRBV7-2, the J gene TRBJ2-2, with TRBD2 as a possible D gene (5 bases). This CDR3 contains 14 residues. Germline loops: CDR1 SGHTA, CDR2 FQGNSA. The ends were cut back, 1 base at V and 6 bases at J, with 9 bases in the middle. The CDR3 here is CASSLGGRSGELFF. CDR3 DNA: TGTGCCAGCAGCTTAGGCGGGCGTTCCGGGGAGCTGTTTTTT.

This chain uses TRBV7-3 with TRBJ1-4, with TRBD1 matching over 8 bases. CDR3 length: 18 amino acids. V shed 4 bases, J shed 1 base, and the junction held 11 bases outside the gene matches. Germline-derived CDR1 and CDR2 are SGHTA and FQGTGA. CDR3 sequence reads: CASSYTLSRGLTNEKLFF. Here the CDR3 DNA reads TGTGCCAGCAGCTACACCTTAAGCAGGGGGCTAACTAATGAAAAACTGTTTTTT. The full variable domain, completed using reference TRBV7-3 and TRBJ1-4, is GAGVSQTPSNKVTEKGKYVELRCDPISGHTALYWYRQSLGQGPEFLIYFQGTGAADDSGLPNDRFFAVRPEGSVSTLKIQRTERGDSAVYLCASSYTLSRGLTNEKLFFGSGTQLSVL.

V is TRBV6-6 and J is TRBJ1-2; tentative D call: TRBD1 (6 bases). The CDR3 has 15 residues. Looked up from germline, CDR1 is MNHNY and CDR2 is SVGAGI (reference sequence). The ends were cut back, 5 bases at V and 2 bases at J, with 15 bases in the middle. CDR3 in amino acids: CASSLRQVGNYGYTF. The CDR3 DNA follows: TGTGCCAGCAGTCTACGACAGGTCGGGAACTATGGCTACACCTTC.

The chain has TRBV27 and TRBJ1-2, with D possibly TRBD1 on 6 matching bases. The CDR3 length is 13 residues. The germline V and J ends were trimmed by 2 bases and 8 bases, with 12 bases remaining between them. Germline V CDR1 and CDR2: MNHEY, SMNVEV (reference sequence). In DNA, the CDR3 is TGTGCCAGCAGTTTAGGGCAGGGGAGAGGCTACACCTTC. Translation gives CASSLGQGRGYTF.

The chain is built from TRBV15 and TRBJ2-1, with D possibly being TRBD1 (6 bases). Germline CDR1 LNHNV, CDR2 YYDKDF (reference sequence). This CDR3 comprises 16 residues. Trimming took 0 bases from V and 1 from J, leaving 10 bases between them. This CDR3 is CATSRDWGRSYNEQFF. Here the CDR3 DNA reads TGTGCCACCAGCAGAGACTGGGGGCGGTCCTACAATGAGCAGTTCTTC.

Only a few counts were recorded for this clone. The rearrangement joins TRBV28 to TRBJ2-4, with TRBD2 matching 8 bases. Germline trimming cut 10 bases from V and 8 bases from J; bases unmatched to any gene: 13. Germline V gene lookup returns CDR1 MDHEN and CDR2 SYDVKM. The CDR3 length is 14 residues. The DNA of the CDR3 is TGTGCCACCGGGGGGGGTATCGTCCCTTACATTCAGTACTTC. Amino acid sequence: CATGGGIVPYIQYF.

The chain links TRBV7-2 to TRBJ1-1; TRBD1 aligns across 9 bases. The germline CDR1 and CDR2 sequences are SGHTA and FQGNSA. The CDR3 runs 14 residues. V lost 3 bases, J lost 10 bases, and 9 bases stayed unmatched. In DNA, the CDR3 is TGTGCCAGCAGCTTTACGGACAGGGGCTTCGTAGCTTTCTTT. Protein product: CASSFTDRGFVAFF.

The sample holds a few counts of this clone. V and J are TRBV28 and TRBJ1-6, with D unresolved. This CDR3 has 12 residues. V dropped 7 bases and J dropped 8 bases, with 9 bases sitting between them. The germline CDR1 and CDR2 sequences are MDHEN and SYDVKM. The CDR3 here is CASTRAYSPLHF. For the CDR3, the DNA is TGTGCCAGCACGAGAGCCTATTCACCCCTCCACTTT. Together with reference TRBV28 and TRBJ1-6, the CDR3 gives the full variable domain: DVKVTQSSRYLVKRTGEKVFLECVQDMDHENMFWYRQDPGLGLRLIYFSYDVKMKEKGDIPEGYSVSREKKERFSLILESASTNQTSMYLCASTRAYSPLHFGNGTRLTVT.

This clone occurred a few times. This chain links TRBV15 with TRBJ2-3; 11 positions agree with TRBD2. This CDR3 is 19 amino acids long. V shed 8 bases and J 4 bases; nucleotides not matched to a gene: 20. Germline CDR1 and CDR2: LNHNV and YYDKDF (reference sequence). The CDR3 DNA follows: TGTGCCACCTCGAAGGCACGGCTAGCGGGGGGCCGGTCCCCAGATACGCAGTATTTT. Protein: CATSKARLAGGRSPDTQYF.

The chain combines TRBV29-1 with TRBJ1-2, with D maybe TRBD1 (5 bases). The CDR3 contains 13 residues. Trimming stripped 3 bases from V and 2 bases from J, with 10 bases between. CDR1 is SQVTM and CDR2 is ANQGSEA in the germline V gene. Written as DNA, the CDR3 is TGCAGCGTTGAGATTCAGGGAAACTATGGCTACACCTTC. This codes for CSVEIQGNYGYTF.

The V call is TRBV10-3, the J call TRBJ1-1; D perhaps matches TRBD1 (5 bases). Per the germline V gene, CDR1 is ENHRY and CDR2 is SYGVKD. The CDR3 length is 13 residues. Trimming removed 2 bases at V and 3 bases at J, with 7 bases between. The DNA of the CDR3 is TGTGCCATCAGTGAGACAGGAGACACTGAAGCTTTCTTT. Its protein product is CAISETGDTEAFF.

This clone has just a few counts. This sequence joins TRBV5-1 and TRBJ2-7; D unresolved. The V and J ends lost 4 bases and 1 base respectively, with 9 bases between them. Germline V gives CDR1 SGHRS, CDR2 YFSETQ. The CDR3 sequence is 13 residues long. In nucleotides, the CDR3 is TGCGCCAGCAGCGTGGACGGTTCCTACGAGCAGTACTTC. Translation gives CASSVDGSYEQYF.